These 6 T cell receptor beta chains were all obtained from the same sample, sequenced in a study of cytomegalovirus exposure and HLA in healthy donors. With 60 Vbeta and 13 Jbeta primers, the PCR was carried out. TCRdb keeps only in-frame clones here, not all; method: immunoSEQ multiplex PCR. Of 130,000 to 150,000 clones in the sample, approximately 78% were seen once. Sample: PBMCs. Every receptor here comes from a woman aged 18 to 35 in good health and CMV-seropositive.

The chain uses TRBV18 and TRBJ1-1; the D gene is possibly TRBD1 (6 bases). The V end was cut by 0 bases, the J end by 6 bases, with 20 bases between. The CDR3 is 17 amino acids. Germline V CDR1 and CDR2: KGHSH, LQKENI. CDR3 amino acids: CASSPPIPVAGEPEAFF. The CDR3, as DNA: TGTGCCAGCTCACCACCGATTCCCGTGGCAGGGGAGCCTGAAGCTTTCTTT.

This chain joins TRBV29-1 and TRBJ2-7; no definite D call. The germline gives CDR1 SQVTM, CDR2 ANQGSEA. V was pared by 3 bases and J by 6 bases, with 18 bases between. This CDR3 comprises 14 residues. CDR3 region: CSVDSDMGPTEQYF. The DNA of the CDR3 is TGCAGCGTTGATTCAGACATGGGCCCAACCGAGCAGTACTTC.

This chain connects TRBV19 to TRBJ2-4; 9 bases fit TRBD1. The ends lost 3 bases at V and 6 bases at J; junction bases unmatched: 6. The CDR3 is 15 residues long. Germline V gives CDR1 LNHDA, CDR2 SQIVND (reference sequence). The CDR3 region is CASSMGTGPGNIQYF. The CDR3 DNA reads as TGTGCCAGTAGTATGGGGACAGGGCCAGGAAACATTCAGTACTTC.

The table lists this clone with a count of one. The chain combines TRBV7-8 with TRBJ1-2; TRBD1 is a possible D gene (5 bases). The V gene's germline CDR1 is SGHVS and CDR2 FQNEAQ. CDR3 length: 14 residues. The ends were cut back, 3 bases at V and 2 bases at J, with 10 bases in the middle. The CDR3 DNA reads as TGTGCCAGCAGCTTCAAGGGACTAAACTATGGCTACACCTTC. It specifies CASSFKGLNYGYTF.

V gene TRBV9 combines with J gene TRBJ1-2; D not certain. Between the trimmed V and J ends, which lost 3 bases and 3 bases, there was a span of 15 bases. CDR1 and CDR2 from the germline V gene are SGDLS and YYNGEE. The CDR3 extends over 15 amino acids. CDR3 sequence reads: CASSASPRSDYGYTF. DNA of the CDR3: TGTGCCAGCAGCGCCTCCCCTAGAAGCGACTATGGCTACACCTTC.

This sequence joins TRBV25-1 and TRBJ1-3; maybe TRBD1 (5 bases). Deletions cut 5 bases from V and 0 bases from J, with 11 bases between. CDR3 length equals 15 residues. Looked up from germline, CDR1 is MGHDK and CDR2 is SYGVNS. The CDR3 reads CASSLTGFSGNTIYF. CDR3 DNA: TGTGCCAGCAGTTTAACAGGCTTCTCTGGAAACACCATATATTTT. Based on the CDR3 plus reference TRBV25-1 and TRBJ1-3, the full variable domain is EADIYQTPRYLVIGTGKKITLECSQTMGHDKMYWYQQDPGMELHLIHYSYGVNSTEKGDLSSESTVSRIRTEHFPLTLESARPSHTSQYLCASSLTGFSGNTIYFGEGSWLTVV.